The 4 T cell receptor beta chains listed next were all sequenced from one sample in a study of T cell clonotyping in hematopoietic cell transplantation. Only in-frame clones appear in the TCRdb table, and some are missing; sequencing was by immunoSEQ multiplex PCR. In the table there are over 15,000 clones, roughly 77% of which are singletons. Time point indicated: recipient sample about 28 days before transplant, after cytoreduction. The sequencing used peripheral blood mononuclear cells, collected before stem cell transplant. The receptors originated from a man in his 60s with acute myeloid leukemia. Some clones in this sample may be carry-over from other donors' samples.

V usage is TRBV29-1 and J usage is TRBJ2-5, with TRBD1 matching over 9 bases. The CDR3 extends over 13 amino acids. Trimming at V came to 4 bases and at J to 5 bases, leaving 5 bases not matched to a gene. Germline V gene lookup returns CDR1 SQVTM and CDR2 ANQGSEA. The CDR3 protein is CSVGYRGQETQYF. CDR3 coding DNA: TGCAGCGTTGGGTACAGGGGGCAGGAGACCCAGTACTTC. Based on the CDR3 plus reference TRBV29-1 and TRBJ2-5, the full variable domain is SAVISQKPSRDICQRGTSLTIQCQVDSQVTMMFWYRQQPGQSLTLIATANQGSEATYESGFVIDKFPISRPNLTFSTLTVSNMSPEDSSIYLCSVGYRGQETQYFGPGTRLLVL.

CDR3 DNA sequence: TGCGCCAGCAGCATATCGGGACAGGGCTACGAGCAGTACTTC. Amino acid sequence: CASSISGQGYEQYF. The chain links TRBV5-1 to TRBJ2-7; TRBD1 aligns across 9 bases. V trimming: 4 bases; J trimming: 3 bases; junction bases outside the gene matches: 5. The germline CDR1 and CDR2 sequences are SGHRS and YFSETQ. The CDR3 has 14 amino acids.

The rearrangement joins TRBV19 to TRBJ1-1; maybe TRBD1 (6 bases). CDR1 is LNHDA, CDR2 SQIVND, per germline (reference sequence). V lost 5 bases, J lost 5 bases, and 15 bases lay in between. CDR3 length equals 14 residues. DNA for the CDR3: TGTGCCAGTAGTTACAGGGAGGGAGGGACTGAAGCTTTCTTT. As protein: CASSYREGGTEAFF.

The V call is TRBV30, the J call TRBJ2-7, with TRBD2 as a possible D gene (5 bases). Germline loops: CDR1 GTSNPN, CDR2 SVGIG (reference sequence). Trimming took off 3 bases at V and 10 bases at J, with 16 bases between the two ends. The CDR3 extends over 12 amino acids. The CDR3, as DNA: TGTGCCTGGAGGGTAACTGACGGGAAACAGTACTTC. Translated, it gives CAWRVTDGKQYF.